The present entry profiles one T cell receptor (beta chain) with its context. Antigen: not known. A J-beta primer mix and a sample-barcoded 5' primer were used in a second PCR of about 7 to 12 cycles. MiXCR was run by TCRdb on the 5' RACE reads, yielding one entry per CDR3 protein. The repertoire holds 1.5 million to 2 million distinct CDR3 sequences, with roughly 32% as singletons. CDR1 is SGHAT, CDR2 FQNNGV, per germline. CDR3 size: 15 residues. These data originate in a study of blood T cells in healthy people across ages. Individuals who donated were healthy Caucasians from Russia aged roughly 6 to 100. Broader study findings: Greater diversity and more naive CD4+ cells were seen in long-lived donors than in aged donors. Bulk PBMC profiling left naive and antigen-experienced comparisons inconclusive. With age, beta diversity per million T cells declined roughly linearly, significantly by roughly 40.

The chain has TRBV11-2 and TRBJ2-5; the D is unclear. Judging by the DNA end, TRBJ2-7 fits better; the J call may be wrong. The sequence came from a young woman in good health. Specimen: blood. In DNA form, the CDR3 reads TGTGCCAGCAGTTCCGAGATGATACTCACCTACGAGCAGTACTTC. It yields the protein CASSSEMILTYEQYF.